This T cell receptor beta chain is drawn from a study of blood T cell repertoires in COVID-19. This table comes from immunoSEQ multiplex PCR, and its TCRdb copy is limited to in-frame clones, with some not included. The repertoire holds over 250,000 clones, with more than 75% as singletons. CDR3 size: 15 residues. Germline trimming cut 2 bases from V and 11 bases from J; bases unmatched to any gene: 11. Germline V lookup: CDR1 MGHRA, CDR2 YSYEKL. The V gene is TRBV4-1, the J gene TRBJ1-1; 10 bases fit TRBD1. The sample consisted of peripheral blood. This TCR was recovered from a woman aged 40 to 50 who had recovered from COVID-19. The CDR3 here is CASSQPTGGGRRAFF. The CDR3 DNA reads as TGCGCCAGCAGCCAACCGACAGGGGGCGGACGGAGGGCTTTCTTT.